This entry features one TCR beta chain sequence. Its antigen is currently unknown. By phenotype, naive CD8+ T cells were CD45RO-CCR7+CD27+CD95-. The sample comes from a study of CXCR3-negative and CXCR3-positive naive CD8 T cells. Study details: Across all libraries, TRB reads numbered 120 million to 150 million, with about 1.5 +/- 0.3 million in each library. Whole-study findings and limits: The study found comparably high diversity in both naive subsets and much lower diversity in memory CD8+ cells. Higher TRB CDR3 hydrophobicity marked CXCR3-positive naive cells relative to CXCR3-negative naive cells. For the naive subsets, surface CD5 was similar, and TCR strength was inferred from TRB CDR3 properties.

TRB cDNA was prepared as libraries by UMI-labeled 5' RACE. TCRdb re-called the 5' RACE reads; every CDR3 protein appears as one record, without DNA. Its listing shows roughly 120,000 distinct CDR3 sequences. The CDR3 covers 15 residues. The sequencing input was naive CXCR3+ CD8+ T cells from blood. Subset: CD45RO-CCR7+CD27+CD95- naive CD8+ T cells expressing CXCR3 (TNR3+). The sequence came from a human donor in good health. Some clones in this sample may be carry-over from other donors' samples. This chain uses TRBV12-3 or TRBV12-4 with TRBJ1-6; the D call from TCRdb, TRBD1, cannot be confirmed without DNA. The chain's CDR3 is CASSALGQINSPLHF.